This TCR beta chain was obtained from a study of T cells in tuberculosis. This clone was seen once. Profiling relied on immunoSEQ multiplex PCR, and the TCRdb table lists in-frame clones only, not all of them. The data contain 30,000 to 35,000 clones, approximately 90% of them singletons. This CDR3 has 17 residues. The V and J ends lost 5 bases and 1 base, in that order; junction bases with no gene match: 7. Looked up from germline, CDR1 is SGHNT and CDR2 is YENEEA. This TCR was recovered from a donor aged 10-29 years with latent tuberculosis or without tuberculosis infection. The J gene is TRBJ2-3, the V gene TRBV11-3, with 12 bases fitting TRBD2. Source material: PBMCs. In DNA, the CDR3 is TGTGCCAGCAGCGCCGGGACTAGCGGGCCCCGCACAGATACGCAGTATTTT. Protein: CASSAGTSGPRTDTQYF.